These 19 T cell receptor beta chains share one sample of origin, sequenced in a study of spatial heterogeneity in lung cancer. Noted time point: sample taken at primary tumor resection. Findings and limits, study-wide: Tracking of tumor mutation counts was seen in expanded intratumoral alpha and beta TCR counts.

MiXCR, applied by TCRdb to the 5' RACE reads, yields one record per CDR3 protein. Of approximately 8,800 distinct CDR3 sequences listed, around an eighth are singletons. These receptors have no identified antigens. The sequences come from lung tumor tissue, collected at surgery. All receptors derive from a male donor with early-stage non-small cell lung cancer.

This clonotype was recorded at least ten times. Because the library targeted alpha chains, this beta chain is an off-target read whose size means little. The chain links TRBV11-2 to TRBJ2-1, with D unresolved. Trimming took off 5 bases at V and 9 bases at J, with 8 bases between the two ends. The germline gives CDR1 SGHAT, CDR2 FQNNGV. This CDR3 is built from 11 residues. CDR3 region: CASSRAPEQFF. Written as DNA, the CDR3 is TGTGCCAGCAGCCGGGCACCTGAGCAGTTCTTC. The full variable domain, its missing parts supplied by reference TRBV11-2 and TRBJ2-1, is EAGVAQSPRYKIIEKRQSVAFWCNPISGHATLYWYQQILGQGPKLLIQFQNNGVVDDSQLPKDRFSAERLKGVDSTLKIQPAKLEDSAVYLCASSRAPEQFFGPGTRLTVL.

Note on this clonotype: The junction differs from germline at one of its ends, possibly a read error. Little can be read into the size of this beta chain, an off-target read in a library designed for alpha chains. V gene TRBV20-1 combines with J gene TRBJ2-6, with D perhaps TRBD1 or TRBD2 (5 bases each). This CDR3 has 15 residues. CDR1 is DFQATT and CDR2 is SNEGSKA in the germline V gene (reference sequence). CDR3 DNA: TGCAGTGCTAGAGAGGGGAGCTCTGGGGCCAACGTCCAGACTTTC. As protein: CSAREGSSGANVQTF.

This clonotype is labeled as medium-sized. Found in a library prepared for alpha chains, this beta chain is an off-target read, and its abundance has little meaning. The chain joins TRBV6-1 to TRBJ2-1, with D tentatively TRBD2 (6 bases). CDR3 length equals 15 residues. V lost 0 bases and J lost 4, with 10 bases in between. Per germline, CDR1 MNHNS and CDR2 SASEGT. Here the CDR3 DNA reads TGTGCCAGCAGTGAAGCGGCGGGATTATACAATGAGCAGTTCTTC. It translates to CASSEAAGLYNEQFF.

This clonotype occurred many times. This beta chain is an unintended read in a library built for alpha chains; its size means little. The chain carries TRBV29-1 and TRBJ1-5; possible D gene TRBD1, 6 bases. CDR3 size: 12 residues. Germline-derived CDR1 and CDR2 are SQVTM and ANQGSEA. The V gene lost 4 bases and the J gene lost 4 bases, with 8 bases spanning the gap. The CDR3 bases are TGCAGCGTTGGGGGGGCTAATCAGCCCCAGCATTTT. It codes for CSVGGANQPQHF.

This clonotype was detected ten times or more. This beta chain is a stray read from a library made for alpha chains; its abundance is not meaningful. The chain recombines TRBV10-3 with TRBJ2-5; D might be TRBD1 (6 bases). The germline V gene has CDR1 ENHRY and CDR2 SYGVKD. This CDR3 spans 16 amino acids. Trimming pared 0 bases from V and 4 bases from J, leaving 15 bases between. The CDR3 nucleotides are TGTGCCATCAGTGAGTCGAGCCAGGGGAATCGAGAGACCCAGTACTTC. As protein: CAISESSQGNRETQYF.

This clonotype is labeled as medium-sized (0.01 to 0.1%). Found in a library prepared for alpha chains, this beta chain is an off-target read, and its abundance has little meaning. This sequence joins TRBV20-1 and TRBJ2-5; no reliable D call. CDR3 size: 14 residues. From germline, CDR1 is DFQATT and CDR2 SNEGSKA (reference sequence). Deletions cut 0 bases from V and 2 bases from J, with 10 bases between. Here the CDR3 DNA reads TGCAGTGCTAGAGACCTCGAACTGCAAGAGACCCAGTACTTC. This codes for CSARDLELQETQYF.

By share of the sample, this clonotype is medium-sized. This beta chain slipped into a library made for alpha chains as a stray read, so its size is not meaningful. J is TRBJ1-5 and V is TRBV5-1, with 7 nucleotides matching TRBD1. V shed 3 bases, J shed 2 bases, and the junction held 2 bases outside the gene matches. The CDR3 consists of 14 residues. The germline V gene encodes CDR1 SGHRS and CDR2 YFSETQ. Here the CDR3 DNA reads TGCGCCAGCAGCTCCGGGACAGGCAATCAGCCCCAGCATTTT. Protein: CASSSGTGNQPQHF.

This clonotype was observed at least ten times. For a library built for alpha chains, this beta chain is a stray read; little rests on its size. The rearrangement uses TRBV2 and TRBJ2-2; 7 bases are a match to TRBD1. The germline CDR1 and CDR2 sequences are SNHLY and FYNNEI. The CDR3 sequence is 15 residues long. Unmatched junction bases numbered 3, after V lost 5 bases and J lost 0 bases. This CDR3 is CASSFGQANTGELFF. CDR3 nucleotide sequence: TGTGCCAGCAGTTTTGGACAGGCGAACACCGGGGAGCTGTTTTTT.

By proportion, this clonotype is medium-sized. Since the library was made to target alpha chains, this beta chain is a stray read and its abundance is not meaningful. This chain joins TRBV6-1 and TRBJ2-7; unclear D gene. Trimming stripped 0 bases from V and 3 bases from J, with 9 bases between. CDR1 and CDR2 from the germline V gene are MNHNS and SASEGT. CDR3 length: 14 amino acids. CDR3 sequence reads: CASSEAYRFYEQYF. The CDR3 DNA is TGTGCCAGCAGTGAAGCCTACCGATTCTACGAGCAGTACTTC.

This clonotype showed up many times. The size of this beta chain means little, since it is a stray read in a library made for alpha chains. The V gene is TRBV28, the J gene TRBJ2-3; D is possibly TRBD1 (5 bases). Trimming left V 7 bases short and J 5 bases short, with 16 bases between. The germline CDR1 and CDR2 sequences are MDHEN and SYDVKM. The CDR3 runs 14 residues. CDR3 nucleotides: TGTGCCAGCACCGGAAAGGGGCTAATAGATACGCAGTATTTT. Protein: CASTGKGLIDTQYF.

This clonotype was counted a few times. With the library built for alpha chains, this beta chain is off target and its frequency is not meaningful. This sequence joins TRBV12-3 or TRBV12-4 and TRBJ2-5, with 15 bases fitting TRBD2. The J segment lost 11 bases and the V segment lost 4 bases, leaving 5 bases of the junction unmatched. The CDR3 consists of 14 residues. CDR3 residues: CASSSGLAGGPQYF. Here the CDR3 DNA reads TGTGCCAGCAGTTCGGGACTAGCGGGAGGTCCACAGTACTTC.

In this sample, this clonotype turned up many times. As an off-target read in a library built for alpha chains, this beta chain has a frequency of little significance. The rearrangement uses TRBV11-2 and TRBJ2-3; D is perhaps TRBD2 (5 bases). Trimming left V 4 bases short and J 2 bases short, with 16 bases between. This CDR3 has 16 residues. Germline V lookup: CDR1 SGHAT, CDR2 FQNNGV. CDR3 sequence (DNA): TGTGCCAGCAGCTCACGGACTCGAGAAAACACAGATACGCAGTATTTT. Translated, it gives CASSSRTRENTDTQYF.

This clonotype was detected many times. This beta chain is an unintended read in a library built for alpha chains; its size means little. DNA of the CDR3: TGCGCCAGCAGCTTGGAAGCCCACGGGGGGACCGAGCAGTACTTC. Protein sequence: CASSLEAHGGTEQYF. The gene calls are TRBV5-1 and TRBJ2-7, with 7 bases aligning to TRBD2. Germline V gene sequence: CDR1 SGHRS, CDR2 YFSETQ. The CDR3 sequence is 15 residues long. V was clipped by 0 bases and J by 6 bases; unmatched bases: 9.

Regarding this clonotype: The library was designed around alpha chains, so this beta chain is a stray read whose abundance carries little weight. The CDR3 nucleotides read TGTGCCAGCGCGGGACTAGCTCTGTACGAGCAGTACTTC. Encoded protein: CASAGLALYEQYF. The rearrangement links TRBV6-2 or TRBV6-3 to TRBJ2-7; TRBD2 matches at 9 bases. Germline-derived CDR1 and CDR2 are MNHEY and SVGEGT. Trimming at V came to 8 bases and at J to 4 bases, leaving 6 bases not matched to a gene. The CDR3 spans 13 residues.

This clonotype has a count of ten or more. Since it is a stray read in a library aimed at alpha chains, this beta chain has a size that is not meaningful. The chain is built from TRBV18 and TRBJ1-1; TRBD1 aligns across 8 bases. Germline V lookup: CDR1 KGHSH, CDR2 LQKENI. This CDR3 comprises 15 residues. Losses at the gene ends were 6 bases for V and 4 bases for J; bases not matched to a gene: 10. The CDR3 spells CASSPRQGLSTEAFF. CDR3 coding DNA: TGTGCCAGCTCCCCTCGACAGGGGTTGAGCACTGAAGCTTTCTTT.

This clonotype was recorded a few times. Within a library made for alpha chains, this beta chain is off target, and its count is uninformative. The V gene is TRBV12-3 or TRBV12-4, the J gene TRBJ2-2; D gene ambiguous. Trimming shortened V by 4 bases and J by 5 bases, and 5 bases separated the two germline ends. The CDR3 is made up of 12 amino acids. CDR3: CASSWKTGELFF. The DNA of the CDR3 is TGTGCCAGCAGTTGGAAAACCGGGGAGCTGTTTTTT.

There are many counts of this clonotype. Since the library was made to target alpha chains, this beta chain is a stray read and its abundance is not meaningful. The chain carries TRBV4-3 and TRBJ2-2, with 9 bases matching TRBD1. Germline trimming cut 3 bases from V and 0 bases from J; bases unmatched to any gene: 5. CDR3 size: 17 residues. The germline CDR1 and CDR2 sequences are LGHNA and YSLEER. CDR3 DNA: TGCGCCAGCAGCCAGACTGGACAGGGGCCGAACACCGGGGAGCTGTTTTTT. Encoded protein: CASSQTGQGPNTGELFF.

With regard to this clonotype: The library was designed around alpha chains, so this beta chain is a stray read whose abundance carries little weight. The chain employs TRBV20-1 and TRBJ2-7; D gene unclear. V shed 6 bases and J shed 2 bases, with 14 bases lying between them. The CDR3 spans 13 residues. The germline gives CDR1 DFQATT, CDR2 SNEGSKA (reference sequence). CDR3 sequence: CSAVDIGTYEQYF. The CDR3 region has the DNA TGCAGTGCCGTAGACATAGGAACCTACGAGCAGTACTTC.

By share, this clonotype counts as large. This beta chain is off target for a library built for alpha chains, so its abundance means little. CDR3 DNA sequence: TGCGCCAGCAGCTCCCTAGCGGGAGTCTCCTACGAGCAGTACTTC. Amino acid sequence: CASSSLAGVSYEQYF. The rearrangement joins TRBV5-1 to TRBJ2-7; 10 nucleotides match TRBD2. This CDR3 is 15 amino acids long. CDR1 is SGHRS and CDR2 is YFSETQ in the germline V gene. Trimming removed 3 bases from V and 0 bases from J; junction bases left unmatched: 3.